These 16 T cell receptor beta chains were sequenced from one sample in a study of beta chain features in type 1 diabetes. Investigators reverse transcribed all isolated RNA, so they sequenced expressed TCRB transcripts. Measured with immunoSEQ multiplex PCR; TCRdb has only the in-frame clones, and not every one. The sample carries 130,000 or so clones, 9.5% to 10% recorded once. Sequencing was done on a sample of central memory CD4+ T cells from blood. These receptors came from a woman aged 40 to 50 in good health.

The V and J genes are TRBV7-2 and TRBJ2-2, with 12 bases fitting TRBD2. The CDR3 runs 17 residues. Germline CDR1 reads SGHTA; CDR2 reads FQGNSA. V gave up 5 bases and J gave up 2 bases; unmatched junction bases: 6. CDR3 coding DNA: TGTGCCAGCAGCCTCCGGACTAGCGGGGTTAACACCGGGGAGCTGTTTTTT. As protein: CASSLRTSGVNTGELFF.

The V and J genes are TRBV2 and TRBJ1-5; unclear D gene. Germline V gene lookup returns CDR1 SNHLY and CDR2 FYNNEI. The CDR3 length is 15 residues. V was cut by 1 base and J by 2 bases, with 9 bases left in between. This chain's CDR3 is CASSEGPHGNQPQHF. In DNA, the CDR3 is TGTGCCAGCAGTGAAGGGCCCCATGGCAATCAGCCCCAGCATTTT.

This clone was seen a few times. Additional DNA sequences in this sample encode the identical CDR3. The chain links TRBV19 to TRBJ1-2; TRBD1 is a possible D gene (5 bases). CDR3 length equals 14 residues. Germline values: CDR1 LNHDA, CDR2 SQIVND (reference sequence). The ends were cut back, 5 bases at V and 2 bases at J, with 12 bases in the middle. The CDR3 loop reads CASSPREGNYGYTF. CDR3 coding DNA: TGTGCCAGTAGTCCTCGGGAGGGGAACTATGGCTACACCTTC.

This chain connects TRBV19 to TRBJ1-1; a weak D match, TRBD1 (5 bases). This CDR3 comprises 13 residues. Germline V gene lookup returns CDR1 LNHDA and CDR2 SQIVND (reference sequence). V lost 1 base and J 5 bases, leaving 8 bases between the germline ends. This CDR3 is CASSIGAGTEAFF. Written as DNA, the CDR3 is TGTGCCAGTAGTATAGGGGCAGGGACTGAAGCTTTCTTT.

Comment on this clone: Other nucleotide sequences in the sample specify the same CDR3. This chain links TRBV7-9 with TRBJ2-5, with 14 bases aligning to TRBD2. Germline CDR1 and CDR2: SEHNR and FQNEAQ (reference sequence). V shed 5 bases and J 1 base; nucleotides not matched to a gene: 3. The length of the CDR3 is 16 residues. CDR3 bases: TGTGCCAGCAGCCCTGGACTAGCGGGGGGCCAAGAGACCCAGTACTTC. Translating it yields CASSPGLAGGQETQYF.

Concerning this clone: Germline and junction disagree at one end, which may indicate a read error. This chain joins TRBV27 and TRBJ1-5; 10 bases match TRBD1. This CDR3 comprises 17 residues. Germline V gene lookup returns CDR1 MNHEY and CDR2 SMNVEV (reference sequence). Here the CDR3 reads CASSLSFGQGGGQPQHF. In DNA, the CDR3 is TGTGCCAGCAGTCTATCGTTCGGACAGGGGGGTGGTCAGCCCCAGCATTTT.

This clone was recorded a few times. This rearrangement joins TRBV14 to TRBJ1-1; D is possibly TRBD1 (6 bases). Germline V gene sequence: CDR1 SGHDN, CDR2 FVKESK. V was clipped by 4 bases and J by 3 bases, with 9 bases between them. The CDR3 loop spans 13 amino acids. CDR3 coding DNA: TGTGCCAGCAGCCTGCAGGGGTACACTGAAGCTTTCTTT. Encoded protein: CASSLQGYTEAFF.

This clone was counted at least ten times. The V gene is TRBV29-1, the J gene TRBJ2-3; 7 bases agree with TRBD2. Germline CDR1 reads SQVTM; CDR2 reads ANQGSEA. The CDR3 has 15 residues. V gave up 1 base and J gave up 0 bases; unmatched junction bases: 4. CDR3 in DNA: TGCAGCGTTGAAGCACGCGGGGGAAGCACAGATACGCAGTATTTT. Translating gives CSVEARGGSTDTQYF.

The gene calls are TRBV5-4 and TRBJ1-2; possibly TRBD1 for D (6 bases). V lost 6 bases to trimming and J lost 8 bases, with 29 bases between them. The CDR3 covers 17 residues. The V gene's germline CDR1 is SGHNT and CDR2 YYREEE (reference sequence). CDR3 residues: CASTPRGAPTGVAGYTF. The CDR3, as DNA: TGTGCCAGCACCCCTCGGGGGGCTCCTACCGGGGTAGCGGGCTACACCTTC.

The rearrangement joins TRBV29-1 to TRBJ2-5; 9 bases are a match to TRBD2. The J call is in doubt because the DNA end fits TRBJ2-7 better. This CDR3 is 16 amino acids long. Germline CDR1 is SQVTM and CDR2 is ANQGSEA. The CDR3 DNA follows: TGCAGCGTTGAAAGAGGAGGCGGGGGGGCCGGGTACGAGCAGTACTTC. Protein: CSVERGGGGAGYEQYF.

This clone has just a few counts. The CDR3 does not end in the conserved phenylalanine or tryptophan, so this is likely a read error. The DNA is left out, because the CDR3 cannot be placed on it with certainty; the CDR3 is given as TCRdb lists it. J is TRBJ1-2 and V is TRBV21-1. TRBV21-1 is a known pseudogene. The CDR3 is 13 amino acids in total, end residues counted. The CDR3 sequence is CASSKGPWALRRG.

CDR3 sequence: CASSLGNRGSAGGTEAFF. The CDR3 nucleotides read TGTGCCAGCAGCCTAGGAAACAGGGGGTCTGCGGGCGGCACTGAAGCTTTCTTT. This sequence joins TRBV27 and TRBJ1-1; 8 nucleotides match TRBD1. Trimming removed 6 bases from V and 4 bases from J; junction bases left unmatched: 19. Germline assignment: CDR1 MNHEY and CDR2 SMNVEV (reference sequence). The CDR3 is 18 residues long.

For the CDR3, the DNA is TGTGCCAGCAGTCACGGGGGGGCAGACACTGAAGCTTTCTTT. Its translation: CASSHGGADTEAFF. The rearrangement joins TRBV6-1 to TRBJ1-1; the D gene is possibly TRBD1 (6 bases). Germline CDR1 reads MNHNS; CDR2 reads SASEGT. CDR3 length: 14 amino acids. Trimming shortened V by 5 bases and J by 3 bases, and 13 bases separated the two germline ends.

This clone showed up many times. The rearrangement links TRBV6-5 to TRBJ2-5, with D hard to call. The germline V and J ends were trimmed by 6 bases and 2 bases, with 4 bases remaining between them. The CDR3 has 11 amino acids. Per germline, CDR1 MNHEY and CDR2 SVGAGI. CDR3 in DNA: TGTGCCAGCAGCAGACAAGAGACCCAGTACTTC. It codes for CASSRQETQYF.

This clone was recorded a few times. This chain connects TRBV19 to TRBJ2-3, with 7 bases matching TRBD1. The germline V gene has CDR1 LNHDA and CDR2 SQIVND (reference sequence). The V segment lost 4 bases and the J segment 0 bases; nucleotides outside the gene matches: 7. The CDR3 consists of 16 residues. CDR3: CASSTRVGGSTDTQYF. In nucleotides, the CDR3 is TGTGCCAGTAGTACGCGGGTAGGGGGCAGCACAGATACGCAGTATTTT.

This clone was recorded a few times. This chain uses TRBV25-1 with TRBJ2-2; the match to TRBD1 covers 9 bases. Germline CDR1 is MGHDK and CDR2 is SYGVNS. This CDR3 is 15 amino acids long. The trim removed 5 bases at V and 6 bases at J, leaving 7 bases unmatched. The CDR3 DNA follows: TGTGCCAGCAGTCCCGGACAGGGGTGGGCCGGGGAGCTGTTTTTT. It translates to CASSPGQGWAGELFF.